This record covers a single T cell receptor (beta chain). The sample originates from a study of Ad26.COV2.S vaccination and SARS-CoV-2 variants. The data were produced by immunoSEQ multiplex PCR, yet TCRdb's version contains in-frame clones alone and is incomplete. The table has approximately 500,000 clones, 87% seen once. Treatment here: around 19 received Ad26.COV2.S at low or high dose, single or two shots; about 5 received placebo; per-sample allocation not given. Following the first vaccine or placebo injection, samples were taken on day 63. This sequence was found in a person aged 18-60 years who received the Ad26.COV2.S COVID-19 vaccine or a placebo. Material: peripheral blood, obtained in a trial of Ad26.COV2.S vaccine versus placebo.

CDR3 nucleotides: TGTGCCTGGGACATTAAGAACACTGAAGCTTTCTTT. It codes for CAWDIKNTEAFF. This chain connects TRBV30 to TRBJ1-1; unclear D gene. Trimming took off 5 bases at V and 1 base at J, with 8 bases between the two ends. This CDR3 has 12 amino acids. The germline V gene has CDR1 GTSNPN and CDR2 SVGIG (reference sequence).